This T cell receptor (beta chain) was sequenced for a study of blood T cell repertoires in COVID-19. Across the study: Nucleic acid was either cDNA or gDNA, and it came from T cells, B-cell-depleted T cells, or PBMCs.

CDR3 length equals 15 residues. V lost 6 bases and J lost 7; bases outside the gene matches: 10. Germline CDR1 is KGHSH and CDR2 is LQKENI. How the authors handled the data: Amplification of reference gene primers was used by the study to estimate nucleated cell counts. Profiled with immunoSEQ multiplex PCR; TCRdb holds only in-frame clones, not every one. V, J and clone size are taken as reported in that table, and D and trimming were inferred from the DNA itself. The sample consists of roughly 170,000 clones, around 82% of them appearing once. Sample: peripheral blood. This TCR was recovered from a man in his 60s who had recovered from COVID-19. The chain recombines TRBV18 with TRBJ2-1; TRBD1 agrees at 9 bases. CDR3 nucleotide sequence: TGTGCCAGCTCCCAGGACAGGGGAAGGATGAATGAGCAGTTCTTC. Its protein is CASSQDRGRMNEQFF.